Listed below are T cell receptor beta chains from one sample, sequenced in a study of CD8+ T cells in alopecia areata. Only in-frame clones appear in the TCRdb table, and some are missing; sequencing was by immunoSEQ multiplex PCR. Among around 160,000 clones listed, around 47% were seen once. Sequencing was done on a sample of CD4+ T cells sorted from blood. The receptors were sampled from a human donor with alopecia areata. The CDR3 runs from the conserved cysteine through the conserved F or W. The D gene is left open where the match is weak. Rows may omit the clone size; those that give it use once, few, many or a size class.

TRBJ1-4 few NA TRBV29-1 TGCAGCGTTGAATTACAGGATTCTGGGGCTAATGAAAAACTGTTTTTT CSVELQDSGANEKLFF
TRBJ1-2 NA TRBD1 TRBV20-1 TGCAGTGCTAGGGCAGGGGGTGGCTACACCTTC CSARAGGGYTF
TRBJ2-5 few NA TRBV7-9 TGTGCCAGCAGCCCTGATACTCCCGTACAAGAGACCCAGTACTTC CASSPDTPVQETQYF
TRBJ2-7 few NA TRBV11-2 TGTGCCAGCAGCCAACTAGAGCGACCTTACTACGAGCAGTACTTC CASSQLERPYYEQYF
TRBJ1-1 NA TRBD1 TRBV23-1 TGCGCCAGCAGTCAATCTGTATCCCCTCAGGGGGGAGCAAGGAATCCTGAAGCTTTCTTT CASSQSVSPQGGARNPEAFF
TRBJ2-7 NA NA TRBV6-5 TGTGCCAGCAGTTACGGTCCCGACTACGAGCAGTACTTC CASSYGPDYEQYF
TRBJ2-3 NA NA TRBV7-3 TGTGCCAGCAGCTCATCTAGCGAACACACAGATACGCAGTATTTT CASSSSSEHTDTQYF
TRBJ2-3 once NA TRBV30 TGTGCCTGGATGTATTGGGGCACAGATACGCAGTATTTT CAWMYWGTDTQYF
TRBJ2-2 few NA TRBV2 TGTGCCAGCAGCCCAGATACAGCAGCGAACACCGGGGAGCTGTTTTTT CASSPDTAANTGELFF
TRBJ1-2 NA TRBD1 TRBV5-4 TGTGCCAGCAGCTTGTCTAGGACAGGGGGCTCAGACTATGGCTACACCTTC CASSLSRTGGSDYGYTF
TRBJ2-7 once NA TRBV29-1 TGCAGCTACCGGGGTCTATACTCCTACGAGCAGTACTTC CSYRGLYSYEQYF
TRBJ2-7 NA NA TRBV30 TGTGCCTGGAGCCTCAGGGTTCCCTACGAGCAGTACTTC CAWSLRVPYEQYF
TRBJ1-4 NA TRBD1 TRBV30 TGTGCCTGGAGTGCCCCAGGACAGGGAGGTTGGAAACTGTTTTTT CAWSAPGQGGWKLFF
TRBJ1-5 few TRBD1 TRBV19 TGTGCCAGTAGTATAGGGACAGGGGCCATCTACAATCAGCCCCAGCATTTT CASSIGTGAIYNQPQHF
TRBJ2-5 NA NA TRBV7-9 TGTGCCAGCAGCTTACCCCCGATGGAGACCCAGTACTTC CASSLPPMETQYF
TRBJ1-1 NA NA TRBV29-1 TGCAGCGCCCTCGGATCTCGGACAGTGATCACTGAAGCTTTCTTT CSALGSRTVITEAFF
TRBJ2-3 NA NA TRBV7-9 TGTGCCAGCAGCTTAAGCAACTCAGATACGCAGTATTTT CASSLSNSDTQYF
TRBJ2-1 NA NA TRBV6-6 TGTGCCAGCAGTGCCATATCGTTCGGAGAGCAGTTCTTC CASSAISFGEQFF
TRBJ2-5 NA NA TRBV5-6 TGTGCCAGCAGCTCCACGACAGCGCAAGAGACCCAGTACTTC CASSSTTAQETQYF
TRBJ2-1 few TRBD2 TRBV7-2 TGTGCCAGCAGCTTAGTGGGCTCTAGCGGGAGGGCCGAGCAGTTCTTC CASSLVGSSGRAEQFF
TRBJ1-1 NA NA TRBV29-1 TGCAGCGTTGAAGAACAGGACAGCACTGAAGCTTTCTTT CSVEEQDSTEAFF
TRBJ2-7 NA TRBD2 TRBV5-1 TGCGCCAGCAGCTTCGGCCTAGCGGGGAGCGTCCACGAGCAGTACTTC CASSFGLAGSVHEQYF
TRBJ1-2 NA NA TRBV29-1 TGCAGCGTTGACCCCGCCATGGGGGGCTACACCTTC CSVDPAMGGYTF
TRBJ2-7 NA TRBD1 TRBV11-2 TGTGCCAGCAGCCCCAGGCAGGGGGCCTCCTACGAGCAGTACTTC CASSPRQGASYEQYF
TRBJ1-1 few NA TRBV5-1 TGCGCCAGCCGACCACAACGGAACACTGAAGCTTTCTTT CASRPQRNTEAFF
TRBJ2-4 NA NA TRBV28 TGTGCCAGCAGTCCCACAAGACTAGCCAAAAACATTCAGTACTTC CASSPTRLAKNIQYF
TRBJ1-1 few TRBD1 TRBV29-1 TGCAGCGGAGGGACAGGAGGAACCCGAACTGAAGCTTTCTTT CSGGTGGTRTEAFF
TRBJ2-6 NA NA TRBV5-4 TGTGCCAGCAGCTCCTCGGGACGGAACTCTGGGGCCAACGTCCTGACTTTC CASSSSGRNSGANVLTF
TRBJ2-1 few NA TRBV7-3 TGTGCCAGCAGCACCCGGGACCCAGACAATGAGCAGTTCTTC CASSTRDPDNEQFF
TRBJ2-5 NA NA TRBV28 TGTGCCAGCAGCGCAGGTGGGCCAGAGACCCAGTACTTC CASSAGGPETQYF
TRBJ1-1 NA TRBD1 TRBV7-3 TGTGCCAGCAGCTTAGGAGGGGGCGCGAACACTGAAGCTTTCTTT CASSLGGGANTEAFF
TRBJ2-4 NA NA TRBV29-1 TGCAGCGTATCGAAATTTACGGGACTAAACATTCAGTACTTC CSVSKFTGLNIQYF
TRBJ2-1 few TRBD2 TRBV29-1 TGCAGCGTGGCCTATCTAGCGGGAGCCAATAATGAGCAGTTCTTC CSVAYLAGANNEQFF
TRBJ2-1 NA TRBD2 TRBV5-1 TGCGCCAGCACCCCGGCGGGAGGGCTTGAGCAGTTCTTC CASTPAGGLEQFF
TRBJ1-2 NA NA TRBV30 TGTGCCTGGAGTCTAAGGGGCGGAATCGGCTACACCTTC CAWSLRGGIGYTF
TRBJ2-5 few TRBD2 TRBV5-1 TGCGCCAGCAGCTCACTAGCGGGACAAGAGACCCAGTACTTC CASSSLAGQETQYF
TRBJ2-6 NA NA TRBV19 TGTGCCAGTAGAAACTCTGGGGCCAACGTCCTGACTTTC CASRNSGANVLTF
TRBJ2-7 NA TRBD1 TRBV5-1 TGCGCCAGCAGCGCCGGGACAGGGGGCAACGAGCAGTACTTC CASSAGTGGNEQYF
TRBJ2-3 few NA TRBV29-1 TGCAGCGTTTCCGGACAGCGAACCAGCACAGATACGCAGTATTTT CSVSGQRTSTDTQYF
TRBJ2-1 few NA TRBV25-1 TGTGCCAGCAACGCCGCCAGCTCCTACAATGAGCAGTTCTTC CASNAASSYNEQFF
TRBJ2-5 NA NA TRBV13 TGTGCCAGCAGTGGACCGCAAGAGACCCAGTACTTC CASSGPQETQYF
TRBJ2-2 few TRBD1 TRBV10-3 TGTGCCATCAGTGCCCAGAAACCGGGACAGGGTGAAGGCGGGGAGCTGTTTTTT CAISAQKPGQGEGGELFF
TRBJ1-1 NA NA TRBV29-1 TGCAGCGTTGAAGGAGGGCAGGGAGTGACTGAAGCTTTCTTT CSVEGGQGVTEAFF
TRBJ2-5 few NA TRBV20-1 TGCAGTGCCCTAGGGGAGACCCAGTACTTC CSALGETQYF
TRBJ2-5 few NA TRBV2 TGTGCCAGCAGTGAGGAGACCCAGTACTTC CASSEETQYF